This TCR beta chain was recorded in a study of immune evolution from preneoplasia to lung adenocarcinoma. Generated by immunoSEQ multiplex PCR, the TCRdb table keeps only in-frame clones and is missing some. The data hold some 7,000 clones, with roughly 75% observed a single time. Germline loops: CDR1 MRHNA, CDR2 SNTAGT. Trimming cost V 2 bases and J 3 bases; bases outside gene matches: 8. CDR3 length equals 16 residues. Material: FFPE adjacent normal lung tissue. The clonotype originates from a person aged 60-80 years with lung adenocarcinoma. The chain carries TRBV6-4 and TRBJ1-2, with TRBD1 matching 8 bases. CDR3 protein: CASSDGGQGLYYGYTF. In DNA form, the CDR3 reads TGTGCCAGCAGTGACGGCGGACAGGGACTTTACTATGGCTACACCTTC.